Below, 25 T cell receptor beta chains from the same sample are listed, as sequenced in a study of blood T cell repertoires in COVID-19. Some clones are missing from TCRdb's copy, which holds only in-frame ones; the method was immunoSEQ multiplex PCR. The sample includes some 74,000 clones, 75% to 85% of them seen just once. Sequenced sample: peripheral blood. All receptors come from a man aged 80 or over with acute or convalescent COVID-19.

The chain couples TRBV7-2 to TRBJ1-5, with TRBD1 identical over 7 bases. Germline loops: CDR1 SGHTA, CDR2 FQGNSA. This CDR3 is built from 13 residues. Trimming took 5 bases from V and 4 from J; bases not matched to a gene: 2. This CDR3 reads CASSDRVNQPQHF. As DNA, the CDR3 is TGTGCCAGCAGCGACAGGGTAAATCAGCCCCAGCATTTT. The full variable domain, in which reference TRBV7-2 and TRBJ1-5 provide the parts outside the CDR3, is GAGVSQSPSNKVTEKGKDVELRCDPISGHTALYWYRQSLGQGLEFLIYFQGNSAPDKSGLPSDRFSAERTGGSVSTLTIQRTQQEDSAVYLCASSDRVNQPQHFGDGTRLSIL.

The V call is TRBV5-1, the J call TRBJ1-5; D not resolved. CDR3 length: 15 amino acids. Germline-derived CDR1 and CDR2 are SGHRS and YFSETQ. Trimming removed 0 bases from V and 5 bases from J, with 12 bases in between. The CDR3 DNA reads TGCGCCAGCAGCTTGGGTCCCCTCTCGGATCAGCCCCAGCATTTT. Amino acids: CASSLGPLSDQPQHF. Based on the CDR3 plus reference TRBV5-1 and TRBJ1-5, the full variable domain is KAGVTQTPRYLIKTRGQQVTLSCSPISGHRSVSWYQQTPGQGLQFLFEYFSETQRNKGNFPGRFSGRQFSNSRSEMNVSTLELGDSALYLCASSLGPLSDQPQHFGDGTRLSIL.

The chain carries TRBV7-2 and TRBJ2-5; the match to TRBD2 covers 8 bases. This CDR3 region has 15 residues. CDR1 SGHTA and CDR2 FQGNSA come from the germline V gene. J was trimmed by 4 bases and V by 4 bases; bases with no gene match: 8. The CDR3: CASSYGTSTGETQYF. The CDR3 DNA follows: TGTGCCAGCAGCTATGGGACTAGTACGGGAGAGACCCAGTACTTC. The full variable domain, in which reference TRBV7-2 and TRBJ2-5 provide the parts outside the CDR3, is GAGVSQSPSNKVTEKGKDVELRCDPISGHTALYWYRQSLGQGLEFLIYFQGNSAPDKSGLPSDRFSAERTGGSVSTLTIQRTQQEDSAVYLCASSYGTSTGETQYFGPGTRLLVL.

The chain is built from TRBV6-5 and TRBJ2-3; TRBD2 might be the D (5 bases). The germline gives CDR1 MNHEY, CDR2 SVGAGI. The V and J ends lost 8 bases and 2 bases respectively, with 14 bases between them. The CDR3 extends over 14 amino acids. The DNA for the CDR3 is TGTGCCAGCCTGAGGGTCACGCCCACAGATACGCAGTATTTT. This encodes CASLRVTPTDTQYF.

This clone has just one count. The chain carries TRBV7-2 and TRBJ1-1; weak D call: TRBD1 (5 bases). V lost 5 bases, J lost 4 bases, and 17 bases lay in between. Germline CDR1 reads SGHTA; CDR2 reads FQGNSA. The CDR3 covers 15 residues. CDR3 bases: TGTGCCAGCAGCCGCGGACATAGCGGGGTCACTGAAGCTTTCTTT. Its translation is CASSRGHSGVTEAFF. The full variable domain, with the rest looked up from reference TRBV7-2 and TRBJ1-1, is GAGVSQSPSNKVTEKGKDVELRCDPISGHTALYWYRQSLGQGLEFLIYFQGNSAPDKSGLPSDRFSAERTGGSVSTLTIQRTQQEDSAVYLCASSRGHSGVTEAFFGQGTRLTVV.

This rearrangement joins TRBV28 to TRBJ1-3, with TRBD1 as a possible D gene (5 bases). V was shortened by 5 bases and J by 0 bases, with 11 bases between the two germline ends. The germline V gene has CDR1 MDHEN and CDR2 SYDVKM. This CDR3 contains 15 residues. The CDR3 sequence is CASSGDSFSGNTIYF. The DNA of the CDR3 is TGTGCCAGCAGTGGTGACAGTTTCTCTGGAAACACCATATATTTT. Complete variable domain (other parts from reference TRBV28 and TRBJ1-3): DVKVTQSSRYLVKRTGEKVFLECVQDMDHENMFWYRQDPGLGLRLIYFSYDVKMKEKGDIPEGYSVSREKKERFSLILESASTNQTSMYLCASSGDSFSGNTIYFGEGSWLTVV.

The V gene is TRBV9, the J gene TRBJ2-1; D is perhaps TRBD2 (6 bases). The CDR3 extends over 15 amino acids. Germline V gives CDR1 SGDLS, CDR2 YYNGEE. V shed 4 bases and J shed 6 bases, with 17 bases lying between them. DNA for the CDR3: TGTGCCAGCAGCCCCGGGAGCCCCGGTGTCAATGAGCAGTTCTTC. Translation gives CASSPGSPGVNEQFF.

This clone was recorded a few times. The J gene is TRBJ2-5, the V gene TRBV7-3, with 9 nucleotides matching TRBD1. CDR3 size: 13 residues. Trimming at V came to 5 bases and at J to 4 bases, leaving 2 bases not matched to a gene. From germline, CDR1 is SGHTA and CDR2 FQGTGA. The DNA of the CDR3 is TGTGCCAGCAGCCAGGACAGGGGAGAGACCCAGTACTTC. Translating gives CASSQDRGETQYF.

The chain recombines TRBV3-1 (or the pseudogene TRBV3-2) with TRBJ1-5; no definite D call. The CDR3 is 19 amino acids. CDR1 and CDR2 (germline): LGHDT, YNNKEL (reference sequence). Trimming removed 0 bases at V and 0 bases at J, with 18 bases between. The chain's CDR3 is CASSQDPYQIDNSNQPQHF. The CDR3 DNA is TGTGCCAGCAGCCAAGACCCATACCAGATTGATAATAGCAATCAGCCCCAGCATTTT.

This clone appeared once. Written as DNA, the CDR3 is TGTGCCAGCTCCCGGGACACCTACAATCAGCCCCAGCATTTT. Its protein is CASSRDTYNQPQHF. The chain combines TRBV2 with TRBJ1-5, with D maybe TRBD1 (6 bases). In germline, CDR1 is SNHLY, CDR2 FYNNEI. The CDR3 spans 14 residues. V was pared by 8 bases and J by 3 bases, with 14 bases between.

This clone was seen repeatedly, ten times or more. Other DNA sequences of this sample code for an identical CDR3. For the CDR3, the DNA is TGCGCCAGCAGCCAAGATAGGCGGTTGGAGACCCAGTACTTC. This codes for CASSQDRRLETQYF. The chain recombines TRBV4-3 with TRBJ2-5; D is undetermined. The length of the CDR3 is 14 residues. CDR1 and CDR2 from the germline V gene are LGHNA and YSLEER. V was trimmed by 0 bases and J by 5 bases, leaving 10 bases between them.

This chain uses TRBV6-2 or TRBV6-3 with TRBJ2-7; weak D call: TRBD2 (5 bases). The CDR3 runs 16 residues. Germline CDR1 and CDR2: MNHEY and SVGEGT. Deletions cut 6 bases from V and 1 base from J, with 19 bases between. CDR3: CASSPLEGRNSYEQYF. Here the CDR3 DNA reads TGTGCCAGCAGCCCCCTTGAGGGTAGAAATTCCTACGAGCAGTACTTC.

The chain combines TRBV27 with TRBJ1-5; D not certain. V dropped 0 bases and J dropped 6 bases, with 12 bases sitting between them. There are 15 residues in the CDR3. Germline CDR1 MNHEY, CDR2 SMNVEV (reference sequence). The CDR3 spells CASSLSGRARQPQHF. The CDR3 DNA is TGTGCCAGCAGTTTATCAGGGAGGGCTCGTCAGCCCCAGCATTTT.

The chain couples TRBV10-3 to TRBJ2-1; 8 bases map to TRBD2. The CDR3 is 15 amino acids. V dropped 2 bases and J dropped 4; count of bases not matched to a gene: 4. Germline V gene data show CDR1 as ENHRY and CDR2 as SYGVKD. The CDR3 region is CAISETAGEYNEQFF. CDR3 coding DNA: TGTGCCATCAGTGAGACAGCGGGGGAATACAATGAGCAGTTCTTC.

This chain connects TRBV6-2 or TRBV6-3 to TRBJ1-4; TRBD1 agrees at 9 bases. The CDR3 totals 14 residues. The V gene's germline CDR1 is MNHEY and CDR2 SVGEGT. J was trimmed by 7 bases and V by 4 bases; bases with no gene match: 4. The CDR3 sequence: CASSSDRGSEKLFF. The CDR3 DNA reads TGTGCCAGCAGTTCGGACAGGGGTAGTGAAAAACTGTTTTTT.

The rearrangement links TRBV24-1 to TRBJ2-1, with 7 bases identical to TRBD2. The CDR3 loop spans 17 amino acids. Germline loops: CDR1 KGHDR, CDR2 SFDVKD. Germline trimming cut 1 base from V and 0 bases from J; bases unmatched to any gene: 5. CDR3 amino acids: CATSDLGAGSSYNEQFF. CDR3 bases: TGTGCCACCAGTGATTTAGGAGCGGGGAGCTCCTACAATGAGCAGTTCTTC.

The chain employs TRBV6-2 or TRBV6-3 and TRBJ2-5, with D unresolved. Germline V gene lookup returns CDR1 MNHEY and CDR2 SVGEGT. CDR3 length equals 16 residues. V lost 2 bases, J lost 1 base, and 14 bases lay in between. CDR3 protein: CASSYGGALFQETQYF. The CDR3 nucleotides read TGTGCCAGCAGTTACGGTGGTGCGTTATTCCAAGAGACCCAGTACTTC.

The rearrangement joins TRBV19 to TRBJ1-5; D gene uncertain. V lost 7 bases and J lost 2, with 12 bases in between. This CDR3 spans 14 amino acids. Germline CDR1 and CDR2: LNHDA and SQIVND (reference sequence). CDR3 sequence reads: CASTVGHGNQPQHF. The CDR3 nucleotides read TGTGCCAGTACTGTGGGCCACGGCAATCAGCCCCAGCATTTT.

J is TRBJ2-3 and V is TRBV7-2; 9 bases line up with TRBD2. Germline V lookup: CDR1 SGHTA, CDR2 FQGNSA. The CDR3 sequence is 16 residues long. V was clipped by 5 bases and J by 0 bases; unmatched bases: 6. DNA of the CDR3: TGTGCCAGCAGCCCAACGACTAGCGGTAGCACAGATACGCAGTATTTT. Its protein product is CASSPTTSGSTDTQYF.

V gene TRBV28 combines with J gene TRBJ1-5; 8 bases align to TRBD1. Unmatched junction bases numbered 8, after V lost 6 bases and J lost 7 bases. Germline lookup yields CDR1 MDHEN and CDR2 SYDVKM. The CDR3 has 14 residues. CDR3 DNA: TGTGCCAGCAGCTCAGGGGGCGTGGGACAGCCCCAGCATTTT. It encodes CASSSGGVGQPQHF.

The chain is built from TRBV5-1 and TRBJ2-3; a possible D gene is TRBD2 (5 bases). There are 15 residues in the CDR3. CDR1 is SGHRS, CDR2 YFSETQ, per germline. V lost 0 bases and J 0 bases, leaving 8 bases between the germline ends. In DNA, the CDR3 is TGCGCCAGCAGCTTGGGAGGGCTAAGCACAGATACGCAGTATTTT. Residues: CASSLGGLSTDTQYF.

The chain recombines TRBV9 with TRBJ2-1; TRBD1 matches at 12 bases. Germline CDR1 SGDLS, CDR2 YYNGEE. The V segment lost 6 bases and the J segment 0 bases; nucleotides outside the gene matches: 10. This CDR3 contains 18 residues. The CDR3 is CASNEGQGAFGSYNEQFF. DNA for the CDR3: TGTGCCAGCAACGAGGGACAGGGGGCTTTTGGCTCCTACAATGAGCAGTTCTTC.

Many counts were recorded for this clone. The V call is TRBV28, the J call TRBJ2-7, with TRBD1 matching 8 bases. CDR1 and CDR2 from the germline V gene are MDHEN and SYDVKM. After removal of 5 bases from V and 4 bases from J, the junction contained 16 bases not matched to a gene. The CDR3 length is 17 residues. CDR3 in amino acids: CASSPVQGAILLYEQYF. The CDR3 DNA follows: TGTGCCAGCAGTCCCGTCCAGGGGGCCATTCTCTTGTACGAGCAGTACTTC.

This chain joins TRBV11-1 and TRBJ1-2; D is uncertain. Germline loops: CDR1 SGHAT, CDR2 FQDESV (reference sequence). This CDR3 has 15 residues. Trimming cost V 0 bases and J 4 bases, with 12 bases left between them. The CDR3 protein is CASSLAAGFTYGYTF. The CDR3 nucleotides are TGTGCCAGCAGCTTAGCTGCCGGGTTTACCTATGGCTACACCTTC. Looking up the rest from reference TRBV11-1 and TRBJ1-2 gives the full variable domain: EAEVAQSPRYKITEKSQAVAFWCDPISGHATLYWYRQILGQGPELLVQFQDESVVDDSQLPKDRFSAERLKGVDSTLKIQPAELGDSAMYLCASSLAAGFTYGYTFGSGTRLTVV.

The J gene is TRBJ1-5, the V gene TRBV6-2 or TRBV6-3; D gene uncertain. The CDR3 runs to 12 residues. The V gene lost 2 bases and the J gene lost 6 bases, with 5 bases spanning the gap. The V gene's germline CDR1 is MNHEY and CDR2 SVGEGT. The CDR3 DNA reads as TGTGCCAGCAGTTACCCAATTCAGCCCCAGCATTTT. Protein sequence: CASSYPIQPQHF.